What follows is one T cell receptor (beta chain) and its context. Its antigen remains unidentified. Different DNA sequences within this sample yield the same CDR3. This sample was taken from a study of shared clonotypes between healthy human individuals. Study results and caveats: Only blood underwent sampling, and tissue repertoires likely differ.

Deep-level settings were used for running the assay. In the study's own analysis: Junction-only immunoSEQ sequences carried no quality scores, so filtering differed. Assay: immunoSEQ multiplex PCR; the TCRdb copy retains only in-frame clones and omits some. That table supplies the V and J calls and clone size; D and trimming were determined from the DNA. In the table there are fewer than 2.5 million clones, over 85% of which are singletons. A CD45RA+ naive subset and a CD45RA-negative memory subset were split from CD4+ cells. Germline-derived CDR1 and CDR2 are SGHDT and YYEEEE. The germline V and J ends were trimmed by 0 bases and 4 bases, with 11 bases remaining between them. The CDR3 consists of 15 residues.

The clonotype originates from a man between 18 and 29 years old in good health. Some clones in this sample may be carry-over from other donors' samples. The chain uses TRBV5-6 and TRBJ1-3, with D hard to call. Sequencing was carried out using naive CD4+ T cells from PBMCs. Subset of the sample: CD45RA+ positively selected. The CDR3 loop reads CASSLVPGSGNTIYF. The CDR3, as DNA: TGTGCCAGCAGCTTGGTCCCGGGATCCGGAAACACCATATATTTT. Variable domain in full (rest from reference TRBV5-6 and TRBJ1-3): DAGVTQSPTHLIKTRGQQVTLRCSPKSGHDTVSWYQQALGQGPQFIFQYYEEEERQRGNFPDRFSGHQFPNYSSELNVNALLLGDSALYLCASSLVPGSGNTIYFGEGSWLTVV.